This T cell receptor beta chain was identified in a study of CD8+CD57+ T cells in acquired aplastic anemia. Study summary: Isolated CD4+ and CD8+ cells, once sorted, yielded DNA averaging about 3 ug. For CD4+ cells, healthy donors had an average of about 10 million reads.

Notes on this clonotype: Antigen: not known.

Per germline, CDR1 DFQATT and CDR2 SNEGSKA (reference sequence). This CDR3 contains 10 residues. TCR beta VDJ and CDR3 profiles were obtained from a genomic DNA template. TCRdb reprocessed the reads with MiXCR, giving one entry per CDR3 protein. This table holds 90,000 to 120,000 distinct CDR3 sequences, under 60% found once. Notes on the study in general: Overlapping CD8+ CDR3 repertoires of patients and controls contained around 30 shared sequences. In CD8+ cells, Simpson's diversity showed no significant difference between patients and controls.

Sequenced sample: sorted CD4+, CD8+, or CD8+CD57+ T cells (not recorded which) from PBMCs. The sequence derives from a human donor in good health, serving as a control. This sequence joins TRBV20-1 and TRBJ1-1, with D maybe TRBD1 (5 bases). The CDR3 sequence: CIPKGSEAFF. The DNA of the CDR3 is TGCATTCCCAAGGGGAGTGAAGCTTTCTTT.